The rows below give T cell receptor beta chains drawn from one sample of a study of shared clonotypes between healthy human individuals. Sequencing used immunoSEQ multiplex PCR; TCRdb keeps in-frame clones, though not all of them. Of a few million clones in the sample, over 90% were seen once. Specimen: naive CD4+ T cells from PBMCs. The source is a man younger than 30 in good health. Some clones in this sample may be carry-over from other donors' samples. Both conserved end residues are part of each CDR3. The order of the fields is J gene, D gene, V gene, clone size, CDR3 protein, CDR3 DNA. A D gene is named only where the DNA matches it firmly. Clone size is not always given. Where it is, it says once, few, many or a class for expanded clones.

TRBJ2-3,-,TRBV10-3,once,CAISESGGGTDTQYF,TGTGCCATCAGTGAGTCGGGCGGGGGCACAGATACGCAGTATTTT
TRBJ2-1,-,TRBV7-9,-,CASSLEAIGVEQFF,TGTGCCAGCAGCTTAGAGGCCATTGGAGTTGAGCAGTTCTTC
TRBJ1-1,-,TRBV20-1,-,CSASGFSEAFF,TGCAGTGCTAGTGGGTTCTCTGAAGCTTTCTTT
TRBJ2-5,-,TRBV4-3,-,CASSPGWGETQYF,TGCGCCAGCAGCCCGGGTTGGGGGGAGACCCAGTACTTC
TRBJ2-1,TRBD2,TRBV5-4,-,CASSSGTSGRIEQFF,TGTGCCAGCAGCTCAGGGACTAGCGGGAGAATAGAGCAGTTCTTC
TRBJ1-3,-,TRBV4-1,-,CASSQVSVSGNTIYF,TGCGCCAGCAGCCAAGTATCCGTTTCTGGAAACACCATATATTTT
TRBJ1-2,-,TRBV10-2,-,CASSERQAYGYTF,TGCGCCAGCAGTGAAAGGCAGGCCTATGGCTACACCTTC
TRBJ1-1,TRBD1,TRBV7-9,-,CASSLIGTGTVTEAFF,TGTGCCAGCAGCTTGATCGGGACAGGGACCGTCACTGAAGCTTTCTTT
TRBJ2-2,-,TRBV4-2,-,CASSQELAHAGELFF,TGTGCCAGCAGCCAAGAGCTAGCGCACGCCGGGGAGCTGTTTTTT
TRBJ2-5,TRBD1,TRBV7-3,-,CASSLDRAETQYF,TGTGCCAGTAGTCTCGACAGGGCGGAGACCCAGTACTTC
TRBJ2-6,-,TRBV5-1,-,CASSLLTSSGANVLTF,TGCGCCAGCAGCTTGTTAACAAGCTCTGGGGCCAACGTCCTGACTTTC
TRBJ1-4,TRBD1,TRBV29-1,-,CSVGQGAATNEKLFF,TGCAGCGTTGGACAGGGGGCGGCGACTAATGAAAAACTGTTTTTT
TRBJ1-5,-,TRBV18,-,CASSPTGKSSNQPQHF,TGTGCCAGCTCACCCACGGGCAAAAGTAGCAATCAGCCCCAGCATTTT
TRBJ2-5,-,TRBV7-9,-,CASSLVPKRQETQYF,TGTGCCAGCAGCTTAGTGCCGAAGAGGCAAGAGACCCAGTACTTC
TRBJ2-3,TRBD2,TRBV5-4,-,CASSSFGGGKDTQYF,TGTGCCAGCAGCTCTTTCGGGGGGGGCAAAGATACGCAGTATTTT
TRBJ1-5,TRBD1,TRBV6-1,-,CASHRGLDSNQPQHF,TGTGCCAGTCACAGGGGTCTCGATAGCAATCAGCCCCAGCATTTT
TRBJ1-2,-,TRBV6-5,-,CASSSPEGRSYGYTF,TGTGCCAGCAGTTCCCCGGAGGGGCGAAGCTATGGCTACACCTTC
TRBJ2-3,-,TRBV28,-,CASSLLSVSTDTQYF,TGTGCCAGCAGTCTTCTGTCGGTGAGCACAGATACGCAGTATTTT
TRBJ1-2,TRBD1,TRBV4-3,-,CASSQDAGGRYGYTF,TGCGCCAGCAGCCAAGATGCAGGGGGTAGGTATGGCTACACCTTC
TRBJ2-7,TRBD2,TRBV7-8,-,CASSLSGSYSEQYF,TGTGCCAGCAGCCTTAGCGGGAGTTATTCCGAGCAGTACTTC
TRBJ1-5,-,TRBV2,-,CASSSGTLYQPQHF,TGTGCCAGCAGTTCAGGGACCCTGTATCAGCCCCAGCATTTT
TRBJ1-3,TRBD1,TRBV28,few,CASSSGGAGNTIYF,TGTGCCAGCAGTTCAGGGGGCGCTGGAAACACCATATATTTT
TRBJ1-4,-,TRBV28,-,CASSFLSGGQENEKLFF,TGTGCCAGCAGTTTCTTATCTGGGGGACAAGAAAATGAAAAACTGTTTTTT
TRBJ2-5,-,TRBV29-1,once,CSVRGGITRAETQYF,TGCAGCGTTCGCGGGGGCATCACCCGCGCGGAGACCCAGTACTTC
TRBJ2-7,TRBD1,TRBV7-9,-,CASRVTGTGDEQYF,TGTGCCAGCAGGGTGACCGGGACAGGGGACGAGCAGTACTTC
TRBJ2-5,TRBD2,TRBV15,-,CATSPRGKRASGGGETQYF,TGTGCCACCAGCCCACGGGGAAAACGGGCTAGCGGCGGCGGGGAGACCCAGTACTTC
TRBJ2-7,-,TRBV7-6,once,CASSLDERVTYEQYF,TGTGCCAGCAGTTTAGACGAGAGGGTAACCTACGAGCAGTACTTC
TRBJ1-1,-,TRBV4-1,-,CASSRGQNTEAFF,TGCGCCAGCAGCCGAGGACAAAACACTGAAGCTTTCTTT
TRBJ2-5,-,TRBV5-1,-,CASSLEGLLGAQYF,TGCGCCAGCAGCTTGGAAGGTCTCCTTGGGGCCCAGTACTTC